What follows are 24 T cell receptor beta chains derived from one specimen sequenced in a study of T-cell reconstitution after alpha-beta-depleted transplantation in children. Molecular barcoding with unique molecular identifiers was used for the TCRbeta library. TCRdb independently ran MiXCR on the PCR reads; one entry per CDR3 protein. The sample contains about 410,000 distinct CDR3 sequences, over 20% of which appear only once. Specimen: PBMCs from the stem cell graft donor, collected from the stem cell graft. The receptors stem from a human donor who donated a stem cell graft to a child with acute myeloid leukemia.

The table lists this clonotype with a few counts. The chain recombines TRBV4-1 with TRBJ2-7, with D unresolved. The CDR3 extends over 15 amino acids. The germline V gene encodes CDR1 MGHRA and CDR2 YSYEKL. Trimming removed 1 base at V and 3 bases at J, with 13 bases between. The CDR3 reads CASSQVGGSIYEQYF. CDR3 nucleotides: TGCGCCAGCAGCCAAGTAGGTGGCAGCATCTACGAGCAGTACTTC.

This clonotype was counted only a few times. The chain is built from TRBV2 and TRBJ1-4; D gene uncertain. Trimming left V 4 bases short and J 3 bases short, with 9 bases between. Germline CDR1 and CDR2: SNHLY and FYNNEI. The CDR3 runs 14 residues. The CDR3 sequence is CASSGDWANEKLFF. The DNA of the CDR3 is TGTGCCAGCAGTGGGGATTGGGCTAATGAAAAACTGTTTTTT.

As for this clonotype: This may arise from a read error, as a much more abundant clone is one base away. The conserved phenylalanine or tryptophan is not found at the CDR3 terminus, so this likely reflects a read error. The CDR3, as DNA: TGTGCCAGCAGTTACACACACGGCCCTCAATATGCCGATCAGCCCCAGCATTGT. It codes for CASSYTHGPQYADQPQHC. The chain is built from TRBV6-5 and TRBJ1-5, with unresolved D. This CDR3 has 18 residues. Trimming shortened V by 2 bases and J by 5 bases, and 22 bases separated the two germline ends. The V gene's germline CDR1 is MNHEY and CDR2 SVGAGI.

The V and J genes are TRBV5-6 and TRBJ2-2; D gene unclear. V lost 0 bases and J 6 bases, leaving 15 bases between the germline ends. The CDR3 is 16 amino acids. Germline values: CDR1 SGHDT, CDR2 YYEEEE. CDR3 in DNA: TGTGCCAGCAGCTTGGCAGAACCAGCCGCCGCCGGGGAGCTGTTTTTT. Translated, it gives CASSLAEPAAAGELFF.

Regarding this clonotype: At one end, the junction sequence differs from germline, possibly due to a read error. The chain has TRBV6-1 and TRBJ2-7; 7 bases are shared with TRBD1. The CDR3 covers 18 residues. Per the germline V gene, CDR1 is MNHNS and CDR2 is SASEGT. In nucleotides, the CDR3 is TGTGCCATCAGTAAAGCCACACTTCCGGGACAGAGGGACTACGAGCAGTACTTC. Its translation: CAISKATLPGQRDYEQYF.

The V call is TRBV20-1, the J call TRBJ1-5; D is undetermined. This CDR3 has 14 amino acids. V was clipped by 3 bases and J by 0 bases, with 9 bases between them. Looked up from germline, CDR1 is DFQATT and CDR2 is SNEGSKA (reference sequence). The CDR3 nucleotides read TGCAGTGCTAGTAAGGGTGGTAGCAATCAGCCCCAGCATTTT. Translating gives CSASKGGSNQPQHF.

The V and J genes are TRBV30 and TRBJ1-1, with D unclear. V was pared by 0 bases and J by 2 bases, with 7 bases between. This CDR3 is built from 13 residues. Germline CDR1 GTSNPN, CDR2 SVGIG (reference sequence). This CDR3 is CAWSVALNTEAFF. The CDR3 DNA reads TGTGCCTGGAGTGTAGCTCTAAACACTGAAGCTTTCTTT.

The CDR3 sequence is CASSISSANYEQYF. In DNA form, the CDR3 reads TGTGCCAGTAGTATTTCCAGCGCCAACTACGAGCAGTACTTC. The genes are TRBV19 and TRBJ2-7; unclear D gene. Germline V gives CDR1 LNHDA, CDR2 SQIVND (reference sequence). V lost 3 bases, J lost 3 bases, and 12 bases lay in between. The CDR3 sequence is 14 residues long. The entire variable domain, with the rest obtained from reference TRBV19 and TRBJ2-7, is as follows: DGGITQSPKYLFRKEGQNVTLSCEQNLNHDAMYWYRQDPGQGLRLIYYSQIVNDFQKGDIAEGYSVSREKKESFPLTVTSAQKNPTAFYLCASSISSANYEQYFGPGTRLTVT.

This clonotype was detected a few times. The CDR3 is CASSVEGSELAGYNEQFF. The CDR3 DNA sequence: TGTGCCAGCAGCGTAGAGGGCAGTGAACTAGCGGGCTACAATGAGCAGTTCTTC. This chain links TRBV9 with TRBJ2-1; TRBD2 matches 9 bases. Looked up from germline, CDR1 is SGDLS and CDR2 is YYNGEE. The CDR3 extends over 18 amino acids. V lost 0 bases, J lost 3 bases, and 10 bases stayed unmatched.

V and J are TRBV5-1 and TRBJ1-4; no clear D gene. CDR3 size: 13 residues. V lost 6 bases to trimming and J lost 13 bases, with 19 bases between them. CDR1 is SGHRS, CDR2 YFSETQ, per germline. The CDR3 loop reads CASKETLADRLFF. CDR3 bases: TGCGCCAGCAAGGAGACGCTCGCAGATAGACTGTTTTTT.

This clonotype was detected only a few times. This chain uses TRBV9 with TRBJ2-6; no clear D. The CDR3 has 18 residues. The V and J ends lost 0 bases and 1 base respectively, with 14 bases between them. The V gene's germline CDR1 is SGDLS and CDR2 YYNGEE. CDR3 bases: TGTGCCAGCAGCGTAGAGATAGCCTTGAGTTCTGGGGCCAACGTCCTGACTTTC. Translating gives CASSVEIALSSGANVLTF.

This clonotype appeared a few times. A much more abundant neighbour one base away suggests this may be a read error. The chain is built from TRBV29-1 and TRBJ1-4; 10 bases line up with TRBD1. The junction had 14 bases not matched to a gene; V was cut back by 8 bases and J by 8 bases. Per the germline V gene, CDR1 is SQVTM and CDR2 is ANQGSEA. The CDR3 is made up of 15 amino acids. The CDR3 region has the DNA TGCAGCATTGGACGAATTAGACAGGGGGCAGAAAAACTGTTTTTT. Protein: CSIGRIRQGAEKLFF.

This rearrangement joins TRBV12-3 or TRBV12-4 to TRBJ1-5; 7 bases are a match to TRBD1. CDR3 size: 15 residues. The junction had 4 bases not matched to a gene; V was cut back by 1 base and J by 4 bases. The CDR3 here is CASSLGGQRNQPQHF. The DNA of the CDR3 is TGTGCCAGCAGTTTAGGGGGACAGCGAAATCAGCCCCAGCATTTT.

This clonotype was recorded a few times. The CDR3 spells CSVATGVGTDTQYF. The DNA for the CDR3 is TGCAGCGTTGCGACGGGAGTTGGCACAGATACGCAGTATTTT. This sequence joins TRBV29-1 and TRBJ2-3; D possibly corresponds to TRBD2 (6 bases). CDR1 and CDR2 (germline): SQVTM, ANQGSEA. This CDR3 spans 14 amino acids. The V and J ends lost 4 bases and 1 base respectively, with 12 bases between them.

The chain joins TRBV29-1 to TRBJ2-7; TRBD2 matches at 8 bases. CDR3 size: 11 residues. CDR1 is SQVTM and CDR2 is ANQGSEA in the germline V gene. V dropped 7 bases and J dropped 6; count of bases not matched to a gene: 5. The chain's CDR3 is CSEGLGREQYF. CDR3 sequence (DNA): TGCAGCGAGGGACTAGGCCGCGAGCAGTACTTC.

This chain uses TRBV5-6 with TRBJ1-1; D is uncertain. The CDR3 totals 14 residues. The germline gives CDR1 SGHDT, CDR2 YYEEEE. Trimming shortened V by 1 base and J by 10 bases, and 17 bases separated the two germline ends. DNA for the CDR3: TGTGCCAGCAGCTTGTACGTAGTTCGAGAAGGAGCTTTCTTT. Its protein product is CASSLYVVREGAFF.

There are many counts of this clonotype. The CDR3 DNA reads TGTGCCACCCGGGACTTAACTTCTCCTCAGGAGACCCAGTACTTC. Protein: CATRDLTSPQETQYF. V gene TRBV15 combines with J gene TRBJ2-5, with D perhaps TRBD2 (6 bases). Trimming took off 8 bases at V and 5 bases at J, with 21 bases between the two ends. This CDR3 spans 15 amino acids. CDR1 is LNHNV, CDR2 YYDKDF, per germline (reference sequence).

The chain combines TRBV10-3 with TRBJ2-1; 9 bases match TRBD2. This CDR3 comprises 14 residues. Germline V gene sequence: CDR1 ENHRY, CDR2 SYGVKD. V gave up 10 bases and J gave up 8 bases; unmatched junction bases: 12. The CDR3 coding sequence is TGTGCCACCGACCCGGGACTAGCTAACGATGAGCAGTTCTTC. Protein: CATDPGLANDEQFF.

This clonotype appeared many times. The chain recombines TRBV29-1 with TRBJ1-5, with 11 bases aligning to TRBD1. After removal of 4 bases from V and 1 base from J, the junction contained 0 bases not matched to a gene. The CDR3 sequence is 14 residues long. From germline, CDR1 is SQVTM and CDR2 ANQGSEA. DNA of the CDR3: TGCAGCGTTGGGGACAGGGGGAGCAATCAGCCCCAGCATTTT. Amino acids: CSVGDRGSNQPQHF.

This clonotype was recorded a few times. Written as DNA, the CDR3 is TGTGCCAGCAGCCGGGACTCCGTCTGGGAGACCCAGTACTTC. Translated: CASSRDSVWETQYF. The gene calls are TRBV7-9 and TRBJ2-5, with TRBD2 as a possible D gene (6 bases). CDR3 length: 14 residues. Per germline, CDR1 SEHNR and CDR2 FQNEAQ (reference sequence). V was pared by 5 bases and J by 5 bases, with 15 bases between.

In its sample, this clonotype was seen a few times. This chain uses TRBV11-1 with TRBJ2-1, with 13 bases that match TRBD2. This CDR3 has 17 residues. Trimming at V came to 3 bases and at J to 2 bases, leaving 4 bases not matched to a gene. CDR1 is SGHAT and CDR2 is FQDESV in the germline V gene (reference sequence). In DNA form, the CDR3 reads TGTGCCAGCAGCTTGGGGACTAGCGGGACACCCTACAATGAGCAGTTCTTC. This codes for CASSLGTSGTPYNEQFF.

This clonotype was observed once. The CDR3 protein is CASSFEGRMGYGYTF. In nucleotides, the CDR3 is TGCGCCAGCAGCTTCGAAGGGAGGATGGGATATGGCTACACCTTC. The genes are TRBV5-1 and TRBJ1-2, with unresolved D. CDR3 length: 15 amino acids. The V gene lost 2 bases and the J gene lost 5 bases, with 16 bases spanning the gap. Germline-derived CDR1 and CDR2 are SGHRS and YFSETQ.

This clonotype appeared many times. The gene calls are TRBV29-1 and TRBJ2-3, with a tentative D call TRBD1 (7 bases). With 7 bases removed from V and 6 bases from J, the gap between germline ends came to 17 bases. CDR1 is SQVTM and CDR2 is ANQGSEA in the germline V gene. The CDR3 loop spans 13 amino acids. CDR3 in DNA: TGCAGCGGCCGACAGGGTGGGGGGGATACGCAGTATTTT. Protein sequence: CSGRQGGGDTQYF.

V is TRBV24-1 and J is TRBJ2-1; D ambiguous. V was trimmed by 5 bases and J by 3 bases, leaving 10 bases between them. This CDR3 contains 14 residues. Per the germline V gene, CDR1 is KGHDR and CDR2 is SFDVKD. The CDR3 DNA sequence: TGTGCCACCAGTGTTGGGAAGGTCTACAATGAGCAGTTCTTC. Translated, it gives CATSVGKVYNEQFF.